The 24 T cell receptor beta chains below were found in one sample sequenced in a study of blood T cell repertoires in COVID-19. Only in-frame clones appear in the TCRdb table, and some are missing; sequencing was by immunoSEQ multiplex PCR. The data contain about 27,000 clones, approximately 80% of them singletons. The sequenced material came from peripheral blood. The receptor source for this set is a woman of 80 years or more with acute or convalescent COVID-19.

This sequence joins TRBV6-5 and TRBJ1-4; D is unclear. The CDR3 sequence is 14 residues long. V was cut by 6 bases and J by 0 bases, with 8 bases left in between. CDR1 is MNHEY and CDR2 is SVGAGI in the germline V gene. The CDR3 reads CASSPGATNEKLFF. The CDR3 bases are TGTGCCAGCAGCCCAGGCGCAACTAATGAAAAACTGTTTTTT.

The chain carries TRBV29-1 and TRBJ1-2, with a weak D call TRBD1 (6 bases). Deletions cut 3 bases from V and 5 bases from J, with 25 bases between. Germline V gene sequence: CDR1 SQVTM, CDR2 ANQGSEA. This CDR3 has 17 amino acids. CDR3 region: CSVDPSLTGGGGYGYTF. DNA of the CDR3: TGCAGCGTTGATCCCTCCCTAACCGGCGGGGGCGGATATGGCTACACCTTC.

This chain uses TRBV20-1 with TRBJ2-7; 7 bases match TRBD1. With 5 bases clipped from V and 6 bases from J, the junction kept 4 bases outside the gene matches. Germline V gene sequence: CDR1 DFQATT, CDR2 SNEGSKA (reference sequence). This CDR3 comprises 11 residues. The CDR3 DNA reads TGCAGTGCTGACAGGGTTGGCGAGCAGTACTTC. This translates into CSADRVGEQYF.

The CDR3 region is CALTRGHTIYF. The CDR3 DNA sequence: TGTGCCTTAACCCGAGGCCACACCATATATTTT. V gene TRBV30 combines with J gene TRBJ1-3; the D is unclear. Germline V gives CDR1 GTSNPN, CDR2 SVGIG (reference sequence). The CDR3 loop spans 11 amino acids. Trimming pared 7 bases from V and 8 bases from J, leaving 12 bases between.

V usage is TRBV28 and J usage is TRBJ1-2; D is undetermined. This CDR3 comprises 13 residues. Trimming removed 6 bases from V and 4 bases from J, with 12 bases in between. The germline V gene encodes CDR1 MDHEN and CDR2 SYDVKM. CDR3 loop: CASSPTTVYGYTF. DNA of the CDR3: TGTGCCAGCAGCCCGACTACGGTCTATGGCTACACCTTC.

This clone was picked up one time. The gene calls are TRBV2 and TRBJ1-5, with TRBD1 matching 10 bases. V lost 6 bases and J lost 6; bases outside the gene matches: 2. This CDR3 is built from 13 residues. The germline gives CDR1 SNHLY, CDR2 FYNNEI. CDR3 protein: CASRGTGAQPQHF. The CDR3 nucleotides read TGTGCCAGCAGGGGGACAGGGGCTCAGCCCCAGCATTTT. Supplemented by reference TRBV2 and TRBJ1-5, the full variable domain reads EPEVTQTPSHQVTQMGQEVILRCVPISNHLYFYWYRQILGQKVEFLVSFYNNEISEKSEIFDDQFSVERPDGSNFTLKIRSTKLEDSAMYFCASRGTGAQPQHFGDGTRLSIL.

The chain has TRBV7-6 and TRBJ1-4, with TRBD1 identical over 7 bases. Germline V gene sequence: CDR1 SGHVS, CDR2 FNYEAQ. The CDR3 is 14 amino acids. V lost 5 bases, J lost 8 bases, and 8 bases stayed unmatched. The CDR3 bases are TGTGCCAGCAGCCCAGACAGGGATCGGGAAAAACTGTTTTTT. Translation gives CASSPDRDREKLFF.

CDR3 sequence reads: CASSPRGVTEAFF. CDR3 nucleotides: TGTGCCAGCTCACCCCGGGGAGTAACTGAAGCTTTCTTT. The chain recombines TRBV18 with TRBJ1-1, with D unclear. CDR3 length: 13 residues. CDR1 is KGHSH and CDR2 is LQKENI in the germline V gene. The V and J ends lost 3 bases and 5 bases respectively, with 10 bases between them.

V is TRBV5-6 and J is TRBJ1-4; 11 nucleotides agree with TRBD1. V was pared by 0 bases and J by 4 bases, with 5 bases of the junction left unmatched. CDR1 is SGHDT and CDR2 is YYEEEE in the germline V gene. The CDR3 is 17 amino acids. CDR3 loop: CASSLGGQGAVNEKLFF. CDR3 nucleotides: TGTGCCAGCAGCTTGGGTGGACAGGGGGCAGTTAATGAAAAACTGTTTTTT.

This clone turned up a few times. This CDR3 reads CASSIVQGTEAFF. CDR3 coding DNA: TGTGCCAGCAGCATCGTACAGGGCACTGAAGCTTTCTTT. The chain has TRBV27 and TRBJ1-1, with a weak D call TRBD1 (6 bases). The V and J ends lost 6 bases and 4 bases respectively, with 12 bases between them. Germline values: CDR1 MNHEY, CDR2 SMNVEV (reference sequence). The CDR3 covers 13 residues.

This clone has only a few counts. This chain joins TRBV2 and TRBJ1-4; 11 positions agree with TRBD1. The length of the CDR3 is 15 residues. The V segment lost 5 bases and the J segment 8 bases; nucleotides outside the gene matches: 7. Germline V lookup: CDR1 SNHLY, CDR2 FYNNEI. DNA of the CDR3: TGTGCCAGCAGTACCGGGACAGGGGGAGAGGAAAAACTGTTTTTT. Amino acids: CASSTGTGGEEKLFF.

The chain links TRBV19 to TRBJ1-2, with D tentatively TRBD1 (5 bases). The germline V gene encodes CDR1 LNHDA and CDR2 SQIVND (reference sequence). V was clipped by 7 bases and J by 1 base, with 10 bases between them. The CDR3 loop spans 13 amino acids. Here the CDR3 DNA reads TGTGCCAGTACCGCGACAGTTAACTATGGCTACACCTTC. Encoded protein: CASTATVNYGYTF.

This chain links TRBV6-5 with TRBJ1-1; 8 nucleotides align to TRBD1. CDR1 is MNHEY and CDR2 is SVGAGI in the germline V gene. This CDR3 is built from 14 residues. The V gene end was trimmed by 6 bases and the J gene end by 1 base; junction bases not matched to a gene: 4. The CDR3 bases are TGTGCCAGCAGAACCGGGACAGGGAACACTGAAGCTTTCTTT. Protein: CASRTGTGNTEAFF.

V usage is TRBV20-1 and J usage is TRBJ1-2, with D possibly TRBD1 on 5 matching bases. Germline V CDR1 and CDR2: DFQATT, SNEGSKA (reference sequence). This CDR3 region has 11 residues. Trimming removed 3 bases from V and 7 bases from J, with 9 bases in between. CDR3 sequence: CSASQGGGYTF. The CDR3, as DNA: TGCAGTGCTAGTCAGGGCGGTGGCTACACCTTC.

The V gene is TRBV18, the J gene TRBJ1-1; the match to TRBD1 covers 8 bases. This CDR3 spans 12 amino acids. The germline gives CDR1 KGHSH, CDR2 LQKENI. The ends lost 4 bases at V and 8 bases at J; junction bases unmatched: 3. The DNA of the CDR3 is TGTGCCAGCTCACGCACAGGGGGAGAAGCTTTCTTT. Translating it yields CASSRTGGEAFF.

This clone was seen a few times. The genes are TRBV18 and TRBJ2-3; D may be TRBD1 (5 bases). Germline lookup yields CDR1 KGHSH and CDR2 LQKENI. Trimming pared 0 bases from V and 5 bases from J, leaving 9 bases between. The CDR3 runs 14 residues. The DNA for the CDR3 is TGTGCCAGCTCACCACCGTACAGGAGAGATACGCAGTATTTT. Translating it yields CASSPPYRRDTQYF.

The rearrangement joins TRBV15 to TRBJ2-5; D might be TRBD1 (5 bases). Trimming took 0 bases from V and 4 from J, leaving 12 bases between them. The CDR3 loop spans 15 amino acids. The germline CDR1 and CDR2 sequences are LNHNV and YYDKDF (reference sequence). The DNA for the CDR3 is TGTGCCACCAGCAGAGAACAGGTCCTTACAGAGACCCAGTACTTC. This encodes CATSREQVLTETQYF.

This clone showed up just once. The chain employs TRBV4-1 and TRBJ1-3, with D possibly matching TRBD1 (5 bases). There are 17 residues in the CDR3. The V and J ends lost 0 bases and 5 bases respectively, with 17 bases between them. Germline V gives CDR1 MGHRA, CDR2 YSYEKL. CDR3 sequence: CASSQEQKMGRRNTIYF. In nucleotides, the CDR3 is TGCGCCAGCAGCCAAGAGCAAAAAATGGGGCGGAGAAACACCATATATTTT.

V gene TRBV28 combines with J gene TRBJ1-2, with TRBD1 matching over 7 bases. This CDR3 spans 15 amino acids. The V gene's germline CDR1 is MDHEN and CDR2 SYDVKM. The V segment lost 4 bases and the J segment 1 base; nucleotides outside the gene matches: 6. CDR3 sequence: CASSSTGARNYGYTF. CDR3 bases: TGTGCCAGCAGTTCTACAGGGGCTCGTAACTATGGCTACACCTTC.

V usage is TRBV7-8 and J usage is TRBJ1-6; D is possibly TRBD1 (6 bases). Trimming stripped 4 bases from V and 0 bases from J, with 16 bases between. The CDR3 consists of 18 residues. Germline V gives CDR1 SGHVS, CDR2 FQNEAQ. DNA of the CDR3: TGTGCCAGCAGCTCTATGCAGGGGTTAAGCTCCTATAATTCACCCCTCCACTTT. Its protein product is CASSSMQGLSSYNSPLHF.

The J gene is TRBJ2-3, the V gene TRBV24-1, with TRBD2 as a possible D gene (5 bases). With 1 base removed from V and 1 base from J, the gap between germline ends came to 11 bases. Germline loops: CDR1 KGHDR, CDR2 SFDVKD. The CDR3 contains 16 residues. The CDR3 DNA sequence: TGTGCCACCAGTGATTTAGGAGGCTTCGGCACAGATACGCAGTATTTT. It encodes CATSDLGGFGTDTQYF.

J is TRBJ2-3 and V is TRBV10-3; TRBD2 agrees at 8 bases. Losses at the gene ends were 4 bases for V and 4 bases for J; bases not matched to a gene: 13. This CDR3 is built from 17 residues. From germline, CDR1 is ENHRY and CDR2 SYGVKD. The CDR3, as DNA: TGTGCCATCAGTGTACCACCCTCGGGGGGGCCCTCAGATACGCAGTATTTT. Translation gives CAISVPPSGGPSDTQYF.

This clone was observed a few times. This sequence joins TRBV7-9 and TRBJ1-2; 10 nucleotides agree with TRBD1. V was pared by 5 bases and J by 8 bases, with 5 bases of the junction left unmatched. The germline CDR1 and CDR2 sequences are SEHNR and FQNEAQ (reference sequence). The CDR3 contains 13 residues. The CDR3 sequence is CASSRGQGDGYTF. In DNA, the CDR3 is TGTGCCAGCAGCCGCGGACAGGGGGACGGCTACACCTTC.

The chain links TRBV9 to TRBJ2-7, with 9 nucleotides matching TRBD1. Germline CDR1 is SGDLS and CDR2 is YYNGEE. The V and J ends lost 4 bases and 3 bases, in that order; junction bases with no gene match: 8. The CDR3 has 15 residues. CDR3 loop: CASSTVGQGFYEQYF. CDR3 DNA: TGTGCCAGCAGCACGGTCGGACAGGGGTTCTACGAGCAGTACTTC. The full variable domain, rest sourced from reference TRBV9 and TRBJ2-7, is DSGVTQTPKHLITATGQRVTLRCSPRSGDLSVYWYQQSLDQGLQFLIQYYNGEERAKGNILERFSAQQFPDLHSELNLSSLELGDSALYFCASSTVGQGFYEQYFGPGTRLTVT.